The text below deals with one TCR beta chain. At least ten counts were recorded for this clonotype. The target of this receptor is not known. There are no base qualities to consult, and no much larger clone falls within one base. This specimen comes from a study of regulatory T cells in long-lasting Graves disease (dated by TCRdb to 2020 to 2022). Looking at the study overall: In the newly diagnosed Graves' disease group, patients had been taking antithyroid drugs for less than 3 months. A total of roughly 33 samples underwent TCR sequencing: about 13 from persistent and roughly 20 from newly diagnosed Graves' disease patients. The study was registered as a clinical trial and conducted in China. This study used TCR sequencing and RNA sequencing of peripheral blood to compare persistent Graves' disease patients against newly diagnosed Graves' disease patients. General study outcomes and caveats: A larger number of public clonotypes was shared among persistent patients (fewer than 3,000) than among newly diagnosed patients (approximately 1,000). Because the primary lesion, thyroid tissue, could not be accessed, the study looked at peripheral blood alone. Compared with newly diagnosed patients, persistent Graves' disease patients had lower TCR Shannon entropy and fewer highly expanded clones, which suggests clonal expansion. The small sample size was acknowledged by the authors as a limitation that may reduce accuracy. Sequencing and analysis were limited to the TCR beta chain.

The library was generated by multiplex PCR. Instrument used: Illumina HiSeq 4000. iRepertoire HTBI primers and Arm-PCR amplification of CDR3 regions were used to construct TCR beta libraries. PCR products were gel purified before sequencing. As for how the authors treated the data: A total of 62 TRBV and approximately 15 TRBJ segments were identified across samples and were used for gene usage analysis of CDR3 amino acid clonotypes. COPE and FqMerger were used to merge the filtered high-quality paired reads into contigs. Contigs were aligned with BLAST to IMGT TRBV, TRBD and TRBJ reference genes, and CDR3 was defined per IMGT. Any clonotype with a frequency above 0.1% was counted as a highly expanded clone. Repertoire diversity was measured by Shannon entropy, and V-J evenness by the Gini coefficient. Public clonotypes were defined as clonotypes shared by more than one individual. Starting from the raw public reads, TCRdb applied fastp trimming at Q25, assembled clones with MiXCR and retained in-frame beta chains. Entries are consolidated by CDR3 protein sequence, retaining the most common genes and DNA. TCRdb, not the original authors, processed these V and J calls. A total of 400,000 to 500,000 distinct CDR3 sequences appear in this sample, 15% to 20% of them only once. About a quarter of the sample belongs to the ten largest clones.

The time point label corresponds to: newly diagnosed GD, antithyroid drugs for less than 3 months. RNA was extracted from PBMCs in TRIzol for both TCR sequencing and RNA sequencing. Graves' disease was diagnosed according to American Thyroid Association guidelines. The patients came from an endocrinology department in Xi'an, China. From each patient, 7.5 to 10 milliliters of peripheral blood was collected into an EDTA anticoagulant tube. Ficoll Paque Plus density gradient separation was used to isolate PBMCs, and no further T cell sorting was done. An Agilent 2100 Bioanalyzer and agarose gel were used to check RNA quality, and a NanoDrop 2000 was used to measure RNA concentration. The same sample was also studied in work on T cells in Graves' hyperthyroidism and ophthalmopathy. As the second paper documents: Graves' hyperthyroidism was defined as stable when no progression to ophthalmopathy occurred over 18 months of follow-up. Hyperthyroidism patients were aged 18 to 65 years and newly diagnosed, with disease duration of less than 2 months. The study excluded patients with uncontrolled infections, other autoimmune diseases, pregnancy or lactation. Diagnoses were established on the basis of clinical symptoms, serum thyroxine and TRAb, thyroid ultrasound, and orbital computed tomography. For the first round of RT-PCR on the TCR CDR3, the HTBI primer set was used together with the Qiagen OneStep RT-PCR kit. Most expanded thyroid clonotypes (frequency above 0.001) were also detected in blood, suggesting blood repertoires may reflect thyroid immune responses. A model built on a 13 V-J signature distinguished ophthalmopathy from stable hyperthyroidism, reaching about 89% sensitivity and 81.08% specificity in cross-validation and 80%/75% in testing. In validation, the model predicted progression to ophthalmopathy with around 71% sensitivity and 72% to 85% specificity, a median of roughly seven months before onset. A discovery cohort of about a hundred patients, approximately 45 with Graves' ophthalmopathy and fewer than 65 with stable Graves' hyperthyroidism, was used to find distinguishing TCR V-J signatures. An independent validation cohort of some 18 hyperthyroidism patients and roughly 16 patients who later progressed to ophthalmopathy tested prospective prediction of ophthalmopathy. The 75 to 100 discovery patients were randomly split 7:3 into training and test sets. The study also compared thyroid tissue and blood T-cell repertoires from several Graves' hyperthyroidism patients. Once sampling was done, hyperthyroidism patients were given methimazole at a starting dose of 30 mg daily, whereas ophthalmopathy patients were given high-dose intravenous methylprednisolone. Libraries were constructed in a second round of multiplex PCR, after which size selection and purification were performed. The libraries were sequenced on an Illumina HiSeq2000 using paired-end 100 bp reads. SOAPnuke was used to process the raw data, throwing out any read that contained adapters or uncalled bases, had a mean Phred below 15, or lacked an exact constant-primer or identifier match. COPE v1.2.5 was used to merge high-quality paired reads, and clonotypes were defined as unique nucleotide sequences. Clonotypes were aligned to IMGT TRBV, TRBD and TRBJ reference segments using MiTCR v1.1. Only V-J combinations with frequency above 0.0001, covering 99% to 99.2% of repertoires, were analysed. A TCS score was defined as the ratio between F50 (clonal expansion) and ExV (chaos), using BLOSUM62-based TCRdist between CDR3 peptides within each V-J. Welch's t-statistics and random forest reduced several hundred V-J features to 10 to 15, which were used in a naive Bayes classifier (R e1071). No statistical method was used to fix the sample size in advance, and group allocation was not hidden from the investigators. According to the paper, TCR Vbeta CDR3 sequencing was carried out on some 130 peripheral blood samples, which came from fewer than 50 ophthalmopathy, 70 to 80 hyperthyroidism and some 17 progressor patients.

Sequencing was performed on peripheral blood mononuclear cells (PBMCs), taken at new diagnosis, from a patient treated with antithyroid drugs. The clonotype originates from a woman between 18 and 30 years old with Graves disease. Donor details come from another sample of the same person, matched by shared clones.

The DNA reads TGTGCCAGCAGCTTACACAGGGAAACCTACGAGCAGTACTTC. Translation gives CASSLHRETYEQYF. The chain links TRBV11-2 with TRBJ2-7, and possibly TRBD1, on 6 matching bases. Trimming takes 2 bases from V and 2 bases from J, and the germline ends sit 10 bases apart. Sequences SGHAT (CDR1) and FQNNGV (CDR2) are obtained from the germline V gene. The CDR3 covers 14 residues, taking in both the cysteine and the phenylalanine. The only DNA kept is the CDR3, 42 bases in frame from the first base.